This TCR beta chain was identified during a study of Ad26.COV2.S vaccination and SARS-CoV-2 variants. Losses at the gene ends were 3 bases for V and 6 bases for J; bases not matched to a gene: 5. The CDR3 contains 14 residues. CDR1 is SGHRS and CDR2 is YFSETQ in the germline V gene. As to treatment: around 19 received Ad26.COV2.S at low or high dose, single or two shots; about 5 received placebo; per-sample allocation not given. The samples were gathered on day 63 after the first injection of vaccine or placebo. General study results and limits: Vaccine and placebo groups showed comparable non-spike TCR breadth.

As to this clone: The antigen is not known.

Data came from immunoSEQ multiplex PCR; TCRdb stores just in-frame clones and leaves some out. The sample shows 410,000 or so clones, about nine tenths of them seen only once. The rearrangement uses TRBV5-1 and TRBJ2-1; 8 nucleotides match TRBD2. This TCR was sampled from a person aged 18 to 59 who received the Ad26.COV2.S COVID-19 vaccine or a placebo. Sample: peripheral blood, taken in a trial of Ad26.COV2.S vaccine versus placebo. For the CDR3, the DNA is TGCGCCAGCAGCTCGGGACTAGTCGGCAATGAGCAGTTCTTC. It yields the protein CASSSGLVGNEQFF.